This TCR beta chain is drawn from a study of T cell responses to AZD1222 COVID-19 vaccine. Whole-study findings and limits: Clonal diversity may have been underestimated in mostly white British donors. Spike-specific TCR breadth and depth went up after people got two AZD1222 doses. Unmutated regions of variants are reportedly targeted by nearly half of spike-specific TCRs. Among AZD1222 vaccinees, only 5 to 7 were seropositive at baseline.

Data came from immunoSEQ multiplex PCR; TCRdb stores just in-frame clones and leaves some out. The table records around 120,000 clones, about 87% of them present only once. Points on this clone: Its antigen is not known.

Germline V lookup: CDR1 KGHDR, CDR2 SFDVKD. Trimming at V came to 3 bases and at J to 4 bases, leaving 9 bases not matched to a gene. The CDR3 covers 17 residues. This specimen was peripheral blood, taken on day 0 of AZD1222 vaccination. The rearrangement uses TRBV24-1 and TRBJ2-2; 8 bases match TRBD1. This sequence was found in an adult in good health. The CDR3 DNA reads TGTGCCACCAGTGATGCAACCGGGACAGGTCGCACCGGGGAGCTGTTTTTT. It yields the protein CATSDATGTGRTGELFF.